Listed below are T cell receptor beta chains from one sample, sequenced in a study of T cells in tuberculosis. Sequenced by immunoSEQ multiplex PCR; TCRdb stores in-frame clones only, minus some. The sample records 30,000 to 40,000 clones, about 89% being singletons. The sequencing sample was made of PBMCs. The receptors shown here come from a donor aged 5 to 30 with latent tuberculosis or without tuberculosis infection. Each CDR3 is given with its conserved first and last residue. Fields, in order: V gene, J gene, clone size, D gene, CDR3 DNA, CDR3 protein. A D gene is named only where the DNA matches it firmly. Only some rows state a clone size, as once, few, many or a class for expanded clones.

v_call: TRBV6-6
j_call: TRBJ2-7
clone_size: -
d_call: -
cdr3_nt: TGTGCCAGCAGTTACTTGGGACATGTCTACGAGCAGTACTTC
cdr3_aa: CASSYLGHVYEQYF

v_call: TRBV4-1
j_call: TRBJ2-7
clone_size: once
d_call: -
cdr3_nt: TGCGCCAGCAGCCAACGCAGCGGGCCTCCTAGTGAGCAGTACTTC
cdr3_aa: CASSQRSGPPSEQYF

v_call: TRBV9
j_call: TRBJ2-3
clone_size: -
d_call: TRBD1
cdr3_nt: TGTGCCAGCAGCGTAAAGGGGGCAAACAGGGATACGCAGTATTTT
cdr3_aa: CASSVKGANRDTQYF

v_call: TRBV5-8
j_call: TRBJ2-1
clone_size: -
d_call: TRBD1
cdr3_nt: TGTGCCAGCAGCTCCGACGACACAGGGGGGTATTGGATTCGGGACAATGAGCAGTTCTTC
cdr3_aa: CASSSDDTGGYWIRDNEQFF

v_call: TRBV7-2
j_call: TRBJ2-2
clone_size: -
d_call: -
cdr3_nt: TGTGCCAGCAGCGCCCTAGCGCACACCGGGGAGCTGTTTTTT
cdr3_aa: CASSALAHTGELFF

v_call: TRBV28
j_call: TRBJ2-7
clone_size: -
d_call: -
cdr3_nt: TGTGCCAGCAGTGCCCCTGTGGCGGGGGAGCAGTACTTC
cdr3_aa: CASSAPVAGEQYF

v_call: TRBV7-9
j_call: TRBJ2-7
clone_size: once
d_call: -
cdr3_nt: TGTGCCAGCAGCTTCGATTTTGTTCGACACAGTTCTTACGAGCAGTACTTC
cdr3_aa: CASSFDFVRHSSYEQYF

v_call: TRBV28
j_call: TRBJ1-5
clone_size: -
d_call: -
cdr3_nt: TGTGCCAGCAGTTTGTTGGGGATCCTAGAGGGGCCCCAGCATTTT
cdr3_aa: CASSLLGILEGPQHF

v_call: TRBV7-9
j_call: TRBJ2-7
clone_size: few
d_call: TRBD2
cdr3_nt: TGTGCCAGCAGCTTACGAGGACTAGGAGTGGTGGAGCAGTACTTC
cdr3_aa: CASSLRGLGVVEQYF

v_call: TRBV7-7
j_call: TRBJ2-1
clone_size: -
d_call: TRBD1
cdr3_nt: TGTGCCAGCAGTTACGCTACAGGGGGCGGTGAGCAGTTCTTC
cdr3_aa: CASSYATGGGEQFF

v_call: TRBV6-4
j_call: TRBJ2-3
clone_size: few
d_call: TRBD2
cdr3_nt: TGTGCCAGCAGTGCTAGCGGGGGGGCAGATACGCAGTATTTT
cdr3_aa: CASSASGGADTQYF

v_call: TRBV10-1
j_call: TRBJ2-7
clone_size: -
d_call: -
cdr3_nt: TGCGCCAGCAAAGAACCGCCGCAGGCCCCCTACGAGCAGTACTTC
cdr3_aa: CASKEPPQAPYEQYF

v_call: TRBV19
j_call: TRBJ2-3
clone_size: once
d_call: TRBD2
cdr3_nt: TGTGCCAGTAGTATAAGCGGGAGGTACGATACGCAGTATTTT
cdr3_aa: CASSISGRYDTQYF

v_call: TRBV9
j_call: TRBJ1-3
clone_size: -
d_call: -
cdr3_nt: TGTGCCAGCAGCGAGGCAGGGGTGTGGGGAAACACCATATATTTT
cdr3_aa: CASSEAGVWGNTIYF

v_call: TRBV18
j_call: TRBJ2-6
clone_size: -
d_call: TRBD1
cdr3_nt: TGTGCCAGCTCACCGGGACAGGGAAGCTCTGGGGCCAACGTCCTGACTTTC
cdr3_aa: CASSPGQGSSGANVLTF